This is a list of T cell receptor beta chains from one sample in a study of blood T cell repertoires in COVID-19. The table came from immunoSEQ multiplex PCR; TCRdb's copy has only in-frame clones and leaves some out. Found here are 350,000 to 550,000 clones, 80% to 90% of them singletons; the top ten hold about 1.1%. Sequencing was done on a sample of PBMCs or T cells enriched from blood (not recorded which). The receptors originated from a man aged 25 to 45 who had recovered from COVID-19. Both conserved end residues are part of each CDR3. The D gene is left open where the match is weak. Only some rows state a clone size, as once, few, many or a class for expanded clones.

abundance: -
d_gene: -
v_gene: TRBV2
len: 14
j_gene: TRBJ1-6
CDR3nt: TGTGCCAGTAAATATCAGGAAAATAATTCACCCCTCCACTTT
CDR3aa: CASKYQENNSPLHF

abundance: -
d_gene: TRBD2
v_gene: TRBV5-1
len: 11
j_gene: TRBJ2-1
CDR3nt: TGCGCCACCGGGGGGGGCAATGAGCAGTTCTTC
CDR3aa: CATGGGNEQFF

abundance: few
d_gene: TRBD2
v_gene: TRBV12-5
len: 15
j_gene: TRBJ2-1
CDR3nt: TGTGCTAGTGGATTGGGACTAGCGGGAGGATTTCGGCAGTTCTTC
CDR3aa: CASGLGLAGGFRQFF

abundance: once
d_gene: -
v_gene: TRBV27
len: 15
j_gene: TRBJ2-1
CDR3nt: TGTGCCAGCAGTTTTCTCAATAGCGTTCACAATGAGCAGTTCTTC
CDR3aa: CASSFLNSVHNEQFF

abundance: -
d_gene: TRBD1
v_gene: TRBV5-4
len: 13
j_gene: TRBJ1-2
CDR3nt: TGTGCCAGCAGCTTTGACAGGGGCAATGGCTACACCTTC
CDR3aa: CASSFDRGNGYTF

abundance: -
d_gene: -
v_gene: TRBV28
len: 18
j_gene: TRBJ1-1
CDR3nt: TGTGCCAGCAGTCCCCCACAGGGCAGGGCGACGAAAAACACTGAAGCTTTCTTT
CDR3aa: CASSPPQGRATKNTEAFF

abundance: -
d_gene: -
v_gene: TRBV7-2
len: 15
j_gene: TRBJ2-7
CDR3nt: TGTGCCAGCAGCTCCTTGAGGGAGGCCTCCTACGAGCAGTACTTC
CDR3aa: CASSSLREASYEQYF

abundance: once
d_gene: -
v_gene: TRBV12-3/TRBV12-4
len: 12
j_gene: TRBJ2-5
CDR3nt: TGTGCCAGCAGTTTCAGGGTGGAGACCCAGTACTTC
CDR3aa: CASSFRVETQYF

abundance: -
d_gene: -
v_gene: TRBV18
len: 18
j_gene: TRBJ1-3
CDR3nt: TGTGCCAGCTCACCAAGTCGGTTCCGACAGGACTCTGGAAACACCATATATTTT
CDR3aa: CASSPSRFRQDSGNTIYF

abundance: -
d_gene: -
v_gene: TRBV7-9
len: 13
j_gene: TRBJ2-7
CDR3nt: TGTGCCAGCAGCGAGGACATTCTCTACGAGCAGTACTTC
CDR3aa: CASSEDILYEQYF

abundance: -
d_gene: -
v_gene: TRBV21-1
len: 14
j_gene: TRBJ1-5
CDR3nt: TGTGCCAGCAGCAAAGAGAGTAGCAATCAGCCCCAGCATTTT
CDR3aa: CASSKESSNQPQHF

abundance: -
d_gene: -
v_gene: TRBV4-1
len: 15
j_gene: TRBJ2-1
CDR3nt: TGCGCCAGCAGCCGGGACAAAGACACCTACAATGAGCAGTTCTTC
CDR3aa: CASSRDKDTYNEQFF

abundance: -
d_gene: -
v_gene: TRBV11-2
len: 14
j_gene: TRBJ2-7
CDR3nt: TGTGCCAGCAGGGGCCTAGCGAGTAATTACGAGCAGTACTTC
CDR3aa: CASRGLASNYEQYF

abundance: -
d_gene: -
v_gene: TRBV28
len: 12
j_gene: TRBJ1-2
CDR3nt: TGTGCCAGCAGCCTACAGAACTATGGCTACACCTTC
CDR3aa: CASSLQNYGYTF

abundance: -
d_gene: TRBD2
v_gene: TRBV6-4
len: 18
j_gene: TRBJ2-1
CDR3nt: TGTGCCAGCAGTGACGGCCCGGGACTAGCGGGAGGTGTAGTAGAGCAGTTCTTC
CDR3aa: CASSDGPGLAGGVVEQFF

abundance: -
d_gene: -
v_gene: TRBV12-5
len: 16
j_gene: TRBJ2-1
CDR3nt: TGTGCTAGTGGTTTGGTAGGAGGGTTGGGGGGCAATGAGCAGTTCTTC
CDR3aa: CASGLVGGLGGNEQFF

abundance: once
d_gene: TRBD2
v_gene: TRBV5-4
len: 15
j_gene: TRBJ2-2
CDR3nt: TGTGCCAGCAGCACGGGACTAGCGGGGACCGGGGAGCTGTTTTTT
CDR3aa: CASSTGLAGTGELFF

abundance: once
d_gene: -
v_gene: TRBV13
len: 15
j_gene: TRBJ1-3
CDR3nt: TGTGCCAGCACCCTTTGGAGAAGCTCTGGAAACACCATATATTTT
CDR3aa: CASTLWRSSGNTIYF

abundance: -
d_gene: -
v_gene: TRBV7-9
len: 14
j_gene: TRBJ1-4
CDR3nt: TGTGCCAGCAGCTTTCAGGGTAGGGGTGAAAAACTGTTTTTT
CDR3aa: CASSFQGRGEKLFF

abundance: -
d_gene: -
v_gene: TRBV7-8
len: 16
j_gene: TRBJ2-2
CDR3nt: TGTGCCAGCAGCCCAAGGCGGTTAGGTGGCACCGGGGAGCTGTTTTTT
CDR3aa: CASSPRRLGGTGELFF

abundance: -
d_gene: TRBD1
v_gene: TRBV7-9
len: 13
j_gene: TRBJ2-3
CDR3nt: TGTGCCTCGGGACAGGGAGACACAGATACGCAGTATTTT
CDR3aa: CASGQGDTDTQYF

abundance: -
d_gene: -
v_gene: TRBV7-9
len: 14
j_gene: TRBJ2-1
CDR3nt: TGTGCCAGCAGCTTAGCGCGTTCCGACAATGAGCAGTTCTTC
CDR3aa: CASSLARSDNEQFF

abundance: few
d_gene: TRBD2
v_gene: TRBV9
len: 16
j_gene: TRBJ2-1
CDR3nt: TGTGCCAGCAGCGCAGACAGGACTAGCGGATACAATGAGCAGTTCTTC
CDR3aa: CASSADRTSGYNEQFF

abundance: -
d_gene: TRBD1
v_gene: TRBV27
len: 15
j_gene: TRBJ1-5
CDR3nt: TGTGCCAGCAGTTTACAGGGGGCTACCAATCAGCCCCAGCATTTT
CDR3aa: CASSLQGATNQPQHF

abundance: -
d_gene: -
v_gene: TRBV7-9
len: 13
j_gene: TRBJ1-1
CDR3nt: TGTGCCAGCAGCTTTAGAGAAAACACTGAAGCTTTCTTT
CDR3aa: CASSFRENTEAFF

abundance: -
d_gene: TRBD1
v_gene: TRBV6-5
len: 15
j_gene: TRBJ1-5
CDR3nt: TGTGCCAGCAGTCTACAGGGGGCAGGCAATCAGCCCCAGCATTTT
CDR3aa: CASSLQGAGNQPQHF

abundance: -
d_gene: -
v_gene: TRBV19
len: 15
j_gene: TRBJ1-4
CDR3nt: TGTGCCAGTAGTATAGTACAGACCGTTAATGAAAAACTGTTTTTT
CDR3aa: CASSIVQTVNEKLFF

abundance: -
d_gene: TRBD1
v_gene: TRBV30
len: 15
j_gene: TRBJ2-3
CDR3nt: TGTGCCTGGAGCTCCGGGACAGGGGGACCAGATACGCAGTATTTT
CDR3aa: CAWSSGTGGPDTQYF

abundance: -
d_gene: -
v_gene: TRBV29-1
len: 13
j_gene: TRBJ2-3
CDR3nt: TGCAGCGTTGAAACGGGGGACACAGATACGCAGTATTTT
CDR3aa: CSVETGDTDTQYF

abundance: -
d_gene: TRBD1
v_gene: TRBV7-9
len: 15
j_gene: TRBJ1-4
CDR3nt: TGTGCCAGCAGCTTAGTCGGGACAGGGGGAGAAAAACTGTTTTTT
CDR3aa: CASSLVGTGGEKLFF

abundance: -
d_gene: -
v_gene: TRBV28
len: 14
j_gene: TRBJ1-5
CDR3nt: TGTGCCAGCAGTTTACAGGGGTGGGATCAGCCCCAGCATTTT
CDR3aa: CASSLQGWDQPQHF

abundance: once
d_gene: -
v_gene: TRBV9
len: 14
j_gene: TRBJ1-1
CDR3nt: TGTGCCAGCAGCGTAGAGACAGGAACCGAGAAAGCTTTCTTT
CDR3aa: CASSVETGTEKAFF

abundance: -
d_gene: TRBD1
v_gene: TRBV24-1
len: 16
j_gene: TRBJ2-3
CDR3nt: TGTGCCACCAGTGCCCCACGGATACAGGGGGGAGATACGCAGTATTTT
CDR3aa: CATSAPRIQGGDTQYF

abundance: -
d_gene: TRBD1
v_gene: TRBV5-4
len: 13
j_gene: TRBJ2-5
CDR3nt: TGTGCCAGCAGCTTACAGGGGCGCGAGACCCAGTACTTC
CDR3aa: CASSLQGRETQYF

abundance: -
d_gene: TRBD2
v_gene: TRBV30
len: 14
j_gene: TRBJ2-7
CDR3nt: TGTGCCTGGAGTTTAGTTAGCGGGATATACGAGCAGTACTTC
CDR3aa: CAWSLVSGIYEQYF

abundance: -
d_gene: TRBD1
v_gene: TRBV24-1
len: 14
j_gene: TRBJ2-5
CDR3nt: TGTGCCACCAGTGATTCGGACAGGGGAGAGACCCAGTACTTC
CDR3aa: CATSDSDRGETQYF

abundance: -
d_gene: TRBD1
v_gene: TRBV12-3/TRBV12-4
len: 13
j_gene: TRBJ1-6
CDR3nt: TGTGCCAGCAGTAGGGGGCTGGATTCACCCCTCCACTTT
CDR3aa: CASSRGLDSPLHF

abundance: -
d_gene: TRBD2
v_gene: TRBV19
len: 17
j_gene: TRBJ2-7
CDR3nt: TGTGCCAGTAGTACCCTAGAGGGACTAGCGGGAGGTGGCGAGCAGTACTTC
CDR3aa: CASSTLEGLAGGGEQYF

abundance: -
d_gene: -
v_gene: TRBV27
len: 15
j_gene: TRBJ1-6
CDR3nt: TGTGCCAGCGCGGTCGGGAGCTCCTATAATTCACCCCTCCACTTT
CDR3aa: CASAVGSSYNSPLHF

abundance: -
d_gene: TRBD2
v_gene: TRBV6-4
len: 14
j_gene: TRBJ2-1
CDR3nt: TGTGCCAGCAGTGAGCTAGCGGGAGTTGGGGAGCAGTTCTTC
CDR3aa: CASSELAGVGEQFF

abundance: -
d_gene: TRBD2
v_gene: TRBV11-3
len: 16
j_gene: TRBJ2-3
CDR3nt: TGTGCCAGCAGCCTTTCGCTAGCGGGGACCACAGATACGCAGTATTTT
CDR3aa: CASSLSLAGTTDTQYF

abundance: -
d_gene: TRBD2
v_gene: TRBV5-1
len: 14
j_gene: TRBJ2-1
CDR3nt: TGCGCCAGCAGCTCGGGACTAGACGACAATGAGCAGTTCTTC
CDR3aa: CASSSGLDDNEQFF

abundance: -
d_gene: -
v_gene: TRBV12-3/TRBV12-4
len: 13
j_gene: TRBJ1-5
CDR3nt: TGTGCCAGCAGTTTTTTAGGCAATCAGCCCCAGCATTTT
CDR3aa: CASSFLGNQPQHF

abundance: once
d_gene: TRBD1
v_gene: TRBV2
len: 16
j_gene: TRBJ1-5
CDR3nt: TGTGCCAGCAGTGAAGCGGGAGGACAGGTCAATCAGCCCCAGCATTTT
CDR3aa: CASSEAGGQVNQPQHF

abundance: -
d_gene: TRBD1
v_gene: TRBV6-5
len: 15
j_gene: TRBJ1-5
CDR3nt: TGTGCCAGCAGGCCCGGACAGGGGGCCAGACAGCCCCAGCATTTT
CDR3aa: CASRPGQGARQPQHF

abundance: -
d_gene: -
v_gene: TRBV27
len: 13
j_gene: TRBJ1-5
CDR3nt: TGTGCCAGCAGCCTAACAGGGAAACAGCCCCAGCATTTT
CDR3aa: CASSLTGKQPQHF

abundance: -
d_gene: TRBD1
v_gene: TRBV30
len: 14
j_gene: TRBJ1-4
CDR3nt: TGTGCCTGGAGTTCGACAGGGGTGGGTGAAAAACTGTTTTTT
CDR3aa: CAWSSTGVGEKLFF

abundance: -
d_gene: -
v_gene: TRBV18
len: 15
j_gene: TRBJ1-3
CDR3nt: TGTGCCAGCTCACCGCCGAGCGGGGGTTCCAGCACCATATATTTT
CDR3aa: CASSPPSGGSSTIYF

abundance: few
d_gene: -
v_gene: TRBV11-2
len: 13
j_gene: TRBJ1-1
CDR3nt: TGTGCCAGCAGCTTATCTTCTAACACTGAAGCTTTCTTT
CDR3aa: CASSLSSNTEAFF

abundance: -
d_gene: -
v_gene: TRBV5-1
len: 14
j_gene: TRBJ1-1
CDR3nt: TGCGCCAGCAGCTTGTTGGCTCGGGGGACTGAAGCTTTCTTT
CDR3aa: CASSLLARGTEAFF